A selection of T cell receptor beta chains follows, all from one sample in a study of blood T cell repertoires in COVID-19. Method: immunoSEQ multiplex PCR; TCRdb's copy keeps in-frame clones and lacks some. The data contain 100,000 to 150,000 clones, approximately 85% of them singletons. The sample taken for sequencing was peripheral blood. The receptors stem from a human donor in a cohort sampled during active COVID-19. Each CDR3 is given with its conserved first and last residue. The order of the fields is clone size, CDR3 length, J gene, D gene, V gene, CDR3 protein, CDR3 DNA. The D gene is left open where the match is weak. Rows give clone size only sometimes, using once, few, many, or a class for an expanded clone.

clone size: .
CDR3 length: 14
J gene: TRBJ1-2
D gene: .
V gene: TRBV2
CDR3 protein: CASSVRTEISGYTF
CDR3 DNA: TGTGCCAGCAGTGTTCGCACAGAAATCAGTGGCTACACCTTC

clone size: .
CDR3 length: 15
J gene: TRBJ1-1
D gene: .
V gene: TRBV11-2
CDR3 protein: CASSLGGYMNTEAFF
CDR3 DNA: TGTGCCAGCAGCTTAGGTGGTTACATGAACACTGAAGCTTTCTTT

clone size: .
CDR3 length: 16
J gene: TRBJ2-1
D gene: TRBD2
V gene: TRBV28
CDR3 protein: CASSAFLAGSYNEQFF
CDR3 DNA: TGTGCCAGCAGCGCGTTCTTAGCGGGATCCTACAATGAGCAGTTCTTC

clone size: once
CDR3 length: 15
J gene: TRBJ2-7
D gene: TRBD2
V gene: TRBV5-1
CDR3 protein: CASSLVASGSSEQYF
CDR3 DNA: TGCGCCAGCAGCTTGGTGGCTAGCGGGAGTTCCGAGCAGTACTTC

clone size: .
CDR3 length: 13
J gene: TRBJ2-1
D gene: TRBD2
V gene: TRBV12-3/TRBV12-4
CDR3 protein: CASSRSGKYEQFF
CDR3 DNA: TGTGCCAGCAGTCGTAGCGGGAAGTATGAGCAGTTCTTC

clone size: .
CDR3 length: 20
J gene: TRBJ2-3
D gene: TRBD2
V gene: TRBV6-2/TRBV6-3
CDR3 protein: CASSYGRGLAGTTKTDTQYF
CDR3 DNA: TGTGCCAGCAGTTACGGACGCGGGCTAGCGGGGACGACTAAGACAGATACGCAGTATTTT

clone size: once
CDR3 length: 13
J gene: TRBJ2-1
D gene: .
V gene: TRBV12-5
CDR3 protein: CASGLSAEDEQFF
CDR3 DNA: TGTGCTAGTGGTTTGTCGGCCGAGGATGAGCAGTTCTTC

clone size: .
CDR3 length: 13
J gene: TRBJ1-2
D gene: TRBD1
V gene: TRBV27
CDR3 protein: CASSVTGGYGYTF
CDR3 DNA: TGTGCCAGCAGCGTCACAGGGGGCTATGGCTACACCTTC

clone size: .
CDR3 length: 15
J gene: TRBJ2-2
D gene: TRBD2
V gene: TRBV30
CDR3 protein: CAWSTAGGNTGELFF
CDR3 DNA: TGTGCCTGGAGTACGGCGGGAGGGAACACCGGGGAGCTGTTTTTT

clone size: .
CDR3 length: 15
J gene: TRBJ2-1
D gene: .
V gene: TRBV28
CDR3 protein: CASSFPQSSYNEQFF
CDR3 DNA: TGTGCCAGCAGTTTTCCACAGAGCTCCTACAATGAGCAGTTCTTC

clone size: .
CDR3 length: 14
J gene: TRBJ1-1
D gene: .
V gene: TRBV7-9
CDR3 protein: CASSLIGVGTEAFF
CDR3 DNA: TGTGCCAGCAGCTTAATAGGGGTGGGCACTGAAGCTTTCTTT

clone size: .
CDR3 length: 13
J gene: TRBJ1-1
D gene: TRBD1
V gene: TRBV3-1/TRBV3-2
CDR3 protein: CASSHRQGTEAFF
CDR3 DNA: TGTGCCAGCAGCCACCGACAGGGCACTGAAGCTTTCTTT

clone size: .
CDR3 length: 13
J gene: TRBJ1-6
D gene: .
V gene: TRBV3-1/TRBV3-2
CDR3 protein: CASSPTGQSPLHF
CDR3 DNA: TGTGCCAGCAGCCCTACAGGGCAGTCACCCCTCCACTTT

clone size: .
CDR3 length: 13
J gene: TRBJ1-1
D gene: TRBD1
V gene: TRBV2
CDR3 protein: CASSEETGFEAFF
CDR3 DNA: TGTGCCAGCAGTGAGGAGACAGGGTTTGAAGCTTTCTTT

clone size: .
CDR3 length: 14
J gene: TRBJ2-3
D gene: .
V gene: TRBV6-5
CDR3 protein: CASSSLALSDTQYF
CDR3 DNA: TGTGCCAGCAGCTCTCTAGCGTTATCAGATACGCAGTATTTT

clone size: .
CDR3 length: 19
J gene: TRBJ2-3
D gene: TRBD2
V gene: TRBV5-1
CDR3 protein: CASSFGLAGVSSSTDTQYF
CDR3 DNA: TGCGCCAGCAGCTTTGGACTAGCGGGAGTCTCTAGTAGCACAGATACGCAGTATTTT

clone size: .
CDR3 length: 16
J gene: TRBJ2-1
D gene: TRBD2
V gene: TRBV19
CDR3 protein: CASSTWTSGSINEQFF
CDR3 DNA: TGTGCCAGTAGTACCTGGACTAGCGGGAGTATAAATGAGCAGTTCTTC

clone size: .
CDR3 length: 15
J gene: TRBJ1-5
D gene: .
V gene: TRBV28
CDR3 protein: CASSFLGETDQPQHF
CDR3 DNA: TGTGCCAGCAGTTTTTTAGGGGAAACAGATCAGCCCCAGCATTTT

clone size: few
CDR3 length: 19
J gene: TRBJ2-1
D gene: TRBD2
V gene: TRBV30
CDR3 protein: CAWSPPGTSGRELYNEQFF
CDR3 DNA: TGTGCCTGGAGCCCCCCCGGGACTAGCGGGAGGGAACTCTACAATGAGCAGTTCTTC

clone size: .
CDR3 length: 14
J gene: TRBJ2-3
D gene: .
V gene: TRBV4-2
CDR3 protein: CASSQGEGTDTQYF
CDR3 DNA: TGTGCCAGCAGCCAAGGGGAGGGCACAGATACGCAGTATTTT

clone size: .
CDR3 length: 16
J gene: TRBJ1-6
D gene: .
V gene: TRBV7-2
CDR3 protein: CASSLAWSSYNSPLHF
CDR3 DNA: TGTGCCAGCAGCTTAGCTTGGAGCTCCTATAATTCACCCCTCCACTTT

clone size: .
CDR3 length: 13
J gene: TRBJ1-4
D gene: .
V gene: TRBV15
CDR3 protein: CATGRKGREKLFF
CDR3 DNA: TGTGCCACCGGGAGGAAGGGTCGTGAAAAACTGTTTTTT

clone size: once
CDR3 length: 18
J gene: TRBJ2-1
D gene: TRBD2
V gene: TRBV5-4
CDR3 protein: CASSLARGSQRVGNEQFF
CDR3 DNA: TGTGCCAGCAGCTTGGCCCGCGGGAGTCAGCGTGTGGGGAATGAGCAGTTCTTC

clone size: .
CDR3 length: 15
J gene: TRBJ2-7
D gene: TRBD2
V gene: TRBV11-2
CDR3 protein: CASSFPAGSSYEQYF
CDR3 DNA: TGTGCCAGCAGCTTCCCAGCGGGGAGCTCCTACGAGCAGTACTTC

clone size: .
CDR3 length: 13
J gene: TRBJ2-7
D gene: TRBD1
V gene: TRBV7-2
CDR3 protein: CASSANRGREQYF
CDR3 DNA: TGTGCCAGCAGCGCTAACAGGGGGCGGGAGCAGTACTTC

clone size: .
CDR3 length: 17
J gene: TRBJ1-2
D gene: .
V gene: TRBV5-4
CDR3 protein: CASSLFLGSGRGFGYTF
CDR3 DNA: TGTGCCAGCAGCTTGTTTCTGGGCTCGGGGCGGGGATTCGGCTACACCTTC

clone size: .
CDR3 length: 17
J gene: TRBJ2-2
D gene: TRBD2
V gene: TRBV19
CDR3 protein: CASTSFLTSKDTGELFF
CDR3 DNA: TGTGCCAGTACATCGTTCCTGACTAGCAAGGACACCGGGGAGCTGTTTTTT

clone size: .
CDR3 length: 15
J gene: TRBJ2-7
D gene: TRBD2
V gene: TRBV7-6
CDR3 protein: CASSFSSGSHNEQYF
CDR3 DNA: TGTGCCAGCAGCTTTTCCAGCGGGAGTCACAACGAGCAGTACTTC

clone size: .
CDR3 length: 14
J gene: TRBJ2-7
D gene: TRBD1
V gene: TRBV6-1
CDR3 protein: CASSDGTGLNEQYF
CDR3 DNA: TGTGCCAGCAGTGACGGGACAGGGCTCAACGAGCAGTACTTC

clone size: .
CDR3 length: 17
J gene: TRBJ2-1
D gene: TRBD2
V gene: TRBV5-1
CDR3 protein: CASSLRLAGEGNNEQFF
CDR3 DNA: TGCGCCAGCAGCTTACGACTAGCGGGAGAGGGTAACAATGAGCAGTTCTTC

clone size: .
CDR3 length: 15
J gene: TRBJ2-1
D gene: TRBD2
V gene: TRBV14
CDR3 protein: CASSQWSGGSVSEFF
CDR3 DNA: TGTGCCAGCAGCCAATGGTCGGGCGGGAGCGTAAGCGAGTTCTTC

clone size: .
CDR3 length: 15
J gene: TRBJ2-7
D gene: .
V gene: TRBV5-4
CDR3 protein: CASSSSETASYEQYF
CDR3 DNA: TGTGCCAGCAGCTCATCTGAGACAGCTTCCTACGAGCAGTACTTC

clone size: .
CDR3 length: 14
J gene: TRBJ2-2
D gene: .
V gene: TRBV24-1
CDR3 protein: CATSDLGGGGELFF
CDR3 DNA: TGTGCCACCAGTGATTTAGGAGGTGGAGGGGAGCTGTTTTTT

clone size: .
CDR3 length: 14
J gene: TRBJ2-1
D gene: TRBD2
V gene: TRBV7-9
CDR3 protein: CASSHWTRRAEQFF
CDR3 DNA: TGTGCCAGCTCCCATTGGACTAGGCGGGCGGAGCAGTTCTTC

clone size: .
CDR3 length: 15
J gene: TRBJ2-1
D gene: .
V gene: TRBV6-2/TRBV6-3
CDR3 protein: CASSYIGAGGNEQFF
CDR3 DNA: TGTGCCAGCAGTTACATTGGTGCTGGCGGCAATGAGCAGTTCTTC

clone size: .
CDR3 length: 13
J gene: TRBJ2-3
D gene: TRBD2
V gene: TRBV6-5
CDR3 protein: CASTAGVKDTQYF
CDR3 DNA: TGTGCCAGCACCGCGGGAGTAAAGGATACGCAGTATTTT

clone size: .
CDR3 length: 13
J gene: TRBJ2-1
D gene: .
V gene: TRBV6-5
CDR3 protein: CASSPRQYNEQFF
CDR3 DNA: TGTGCCAGCAGTCCTCGACAGTACAATGAGCAGTTCTTC

clone size: .
CDR3 length: 14
J gene: TRBJ2-1
D gene: .
V gene: TRBV5-1
CDR3 protein: CASSLGSSYNEQFF
CDR3 DNA: TGCGCCAGCAGCTTGGGTAGCAGTTACAATGAGCAGTTCTTC

clone size: few
CDR3 length: 17
J gene: TRBJ2-7
D gene: .
V gene: TRBV4-1
CDR3 protein: CASSQELGRGISYEQYF
CDR3 DNA: TGCGCCAGCAGCCAAGAACTGGGCAGGGGCATCTCCTACGAGCAGTACTTC

clone size: .
CDR3 length: 16
J gene: TRBJ2-1
D gene: TRBD2
V gene: TRBV11-2
CDR3 protein: CASSQSWGGTYNEQFF
CDR3 DNA: TGTGCCAGCAGCCAATCGTGGGGAGGGACCTACAATGAGCAGTTCTTC

clone size: .
CDR3 length: 15
J gene: TRBJ1-4
D gene: .
V gene: TRBV18
CDR3 protein: CASSPRTREGEKLFF
CDR3 DNA: TGTGCCAGCTCGCCAAGGACCCGGGAGGGTGAAAAACTGTTTTTT

clone size: .
CDR3 length: 17
J gene: TRBJ2-1
D gene: TRBD2
V gene: TRBV13
CDR3 protein: CASSPWVAGVGGNEQFF
CDR3 DNA: TGTGCCAGCAGCCCCTGGGTAGCGGGAGTGGGGGGCAATGAGCAGTTCTTC

clone size: .
CDR3 length: 18
J gene: TRBJ2-2
D gene: .
V gene: TRBV5-4
CDR3 protein: CASSSGRSGQGNTGELFF
CDR3 DNA: .

clone size: .
CDR3 length: 14
J gene: TRBJ1-2
D gene: .
V gene: TRBV4-3
CDR3 protein: CASSQEMGYYGYTF
CDR3 DNA: TGCGCCAGCAGCCAAGAAATGGGCTACTATGGCTACACCTTC

clone size: once
CDR3 length: 13
J gene: TRBJ1-5
D gene: .
V gene: TRBV6-5
CDR3 protein: CASWGGMKGPQHF
CDR3 DNA: TGTGCCAGCTGGGGGGGGATGAAGGGGCCCCAGCATTTT

clone size: .
CDR3 length: 16
J gene: TRBJ2-3
D gene: TRBD2
V gene: TRBV5-4
CDR3 protein: CASSVSGSRSTDTQYF
CDR3 DNA: TGTGCCAGCAGCGTTAGCGGGAGTAGGAGCACAGATACGCAGTATTTT

clone size: .
CDR3 length: 15
J gene: TRBJ2-2
D gene: .
V gene: TRBV11-2
CDR3 protein: CASSLTDSNTGELFF
CDR3 DNA: TGTGCCAGCAGCCTCACGGACAGCAACACCGGGGAGCTGTTTTTT

clone size: once
CDR3 length: 15
J gene: TRBJ2-7
D gene: .
V gene: TRBV5-4
CDR3 protein: CASSLDRRYTGEQYF
CDR3 DNA: TGTGCCAGCAGCTTGGATCGCAGGTATACTGGCGAGCAGTACTTC

clone size: .
CDR3 length: 15
J gene: TRBJ1-1
D gene: TRBD1
V gene: TRBV5-1
CDR3 protein: CASSLPGTGNTEAFF
CDR3 DNA: TGCGCCAGCAGCTTGCCCGGGACAGGGAACACTGAAGCTTTCTTT

clone size: .
CDR3 length: 14
J gene: TRBJ1-2
D gene: .
V gene: TRBV4-3
CDR3 protein: CASSPSDLAYGYTF
CDR3 DNA: TGCGCCAGCAGCCCCTCAGACCTAGCCTATGGCTACACCTTC

clone size: few
CDR3 length: 13
J gene: TRBJ1-5
D gene: TRBD1
V gene: TRBV3-1/TRBV3-2
CDR3 protein: CASSRTGDQPQHF
CDR3 DNA: TGTGCCAGCAGCCGGACAGGCGATCAGCCCCAGCATTTT

clone size: .
CDR3 length: 14
J gene: TRBJ2-7
D gene: .
V gene: TRBV12-5
CDR3 protein: CASGLAGFSDEQYF
CDR3 DNA: TGTGCTAGTGGTTTGGCCGGGTTCTCCGACGAGCAGTACTTC

clone size: .
CDR3 length: 15
J gene: TRBJ2-7
D gene: TRBD1
V gene: TRBV18
CDR3 protein: CASSRGQGSYSEQYF
CDR3 DNA: TGTGCCAGCTCAAGGGGACAGGGCTCTTACTCCGAGCAGTACTTC

clone size: .
CDR3 length: 15
J gene: TRBJ2-5
D gene: TRBD2
V gene: TRBV7-3
CDR3 protein: CASSSGLAGVETQYF
CDR3 DNA: TGTGCCAGCAGCTCCGGGCTAGCGGGAGTAGAGACCCAGTACTTC

clone size: .
CDR3 length: 13
J gene: TRBJ1-5
D gene: TRBD1
V gene: TRBV6-1
CDR3 protein: CASSWTGGQPQHF
CDR3 DNA: TGTGCCAGCAGTTGGACAGGGGGTCAGCCCCAGCATTTT

clone size: .
CDR3 length: 13
J gene: TRBJ2-1
D gene: .
V gene: TRBV14
CDR3 protein: CASSSTGPMEQFF
CDR3 DNA: TGTGCCAGCAGCAGTACAGGGCCGATGGAGCAGTTCTTC

clone size: .
CDR3 length: 15
J gene: TRBJ2-5
D gene: .
V gene: TRBV5-1
CDR3 protein: CASSLGTLSGETQYF
CDR3 DNA: TGCGCCAGCAGCTTAGGGACTCTCTCAGGGGAGACCCAGTACTTC

clone size: .
CDR3 length: 13
J gene: TRBJ2-5
D gene: .
V gene: TRBV7-9
CDR3 protein: CASSSPLRETQYF
CDR3 DNA: TGTGCCAGCAGCTCGCCCTTGAGGGAGACCCAGTACTTC

clone size: .
CDR3 length: 15
J gene: TRBJ1-1
D gene: TRBD1
V gene: TRBV10-3
CDR3 protein: CAISPYTGGYGGAFF
CDR3 DNA: TGTGCCATCAGTCCTTACACAGGGGGCTACGGAGGAGCTTTCTTT